The rows below give T cell receptor beta chains drawn from one sample of a study of cytomegalovirus exposure and HLA in healthy donors. The method was immunoSEQ multiplex PCR; TCRdb's version includes in-frame clones alone and lacks a portion of them. The sample lists 140,000 to 150,000 clones, over 60% occurring once. The specimen sequenced was PBMCs. Receptors originate from a middle-aged woman in good health and CMV-seronegative. CDR3s include the opening cysteine and the closing phenylalanine or tryptophan. The order of the fields is V gene, D gene, J gene, clone size, CDR3 length, CDR3 DNA, CDR3 protein. A D gene is named only where the DNA matches it firmly. The listing skips clone size in some rows; elsewhere it reads once, few, many or a size class.

V gene: TRBV7-9
D gene: TRBD1
J gene: TRBJ1-2
clone size: -
CDR3 length: 17
CDR3 DNA: TGTGCCAGCAGCTTAGGCAAGACCGGGACAGGGTTCTATGGCTACACCTTC
CDR3 protein: CASSLGKTGTGFYGYTF

V gene: TRBV19
D gene: TRBD1
J gene: TRBJ2-2
clone size: -
CDR3 length: 16
CDR3 DNA: TGTGCCAGTAGTAAAAGGACAGGGGGCCGAGACGGGGAGCTGTTTTTT
CDR3 protein: CASSKRTGGRDGELFF

V gene: TRBV6-1
D gene: TRBD1
J gene: TRBJ2-5
clone size: -
CDR3 length: 15
CDR3 DNA: TGTGCCAGCAGTACCGGACAGGGTCTGGGAGAGACCCAGTACTTC
CDR3 protein: CASSTGQGLGETQYF

V gene: TRBV28
D gene: TRBD1
J gene: TRBJ2-1
clone size: -
CDR3 length: 15
CDR3 DNA: TGTGCCAGCAGACGCCCGGGACAGGGGACAAATGAGCAGTTCTTC
CDR3 protein: CASRRPGQGTNEQFF

V gene: TRBV6-5
D gene: -
J gene: TRBJ1-2
clone size: -
CDR3 length: 13
CDR3 DNA: TGTGCCAGCTGGGGACTTAATTCCCTTGGCTACACCTTC
CDR3 protein: CASWGLNSLGYTF

V gene: TRBV6-5
D gene: -
J gene: TRBJ1-1
clone size: -
CDR3 length: 15
CDR3 DNA: TGTGCCAGCACTCCCGGGGGGTTCCAGAACACTGAAGCTTTCTTT
CDR3 protein: CASTPGGFQNTEAFF

V gene: TRBV11-2
D gene: TRBD1
J gene: TRBJ1-5
clone size: -
CDR3 length: 13
CDR3 DNA: TGTGCCAGCAGCTTGACAGGGGGTCAGCCCCAGCATTTT
CDR3 protein: CASSLTGGQPQHF

V gene: TRBV6-5
D gene: -
J gene: TRBJ2-7
clone size: -
CDR3 length: 15
CDR3 DNA: TGTGCCAGCAGTTTTTCCGACGGGGGTTCCTACGAGCAGTACTTC
CDR3 protein: CASSFSDGGSYEQYF

V gene: TRBV7-8
D gene: -
J gene: TRBJ2-7
clone size: few
CDR3 length: 14
CDR3 DNA: TGTGCCAGCAGCCTCGCGGCGGGTTCCTACGAGCAGTACTTC
CDR3 protein: CASSLAAGSYEQYF

V gene: TRBV15
D gene: -
J gene: TRBJ2-7
clone size: -
CDR3 length: 15
CDR3 DNA: TGTGCCACCAGCAGAGGAGGGGGACACAACTACGAGCAGTACTTC
CDR3 protein: CATSRGGGHNYEQYF

V gene: TRBV4-2
D gene: -
J gene: TRBJ1-3
clone size: -
CDR3 length: 18
CDR3 DNA: TGTGCCAGCAGCCAAGATGCCTCCTGGGCAAAAAGAGGAAACACCATATATTTT
CDR3 protein: CASSQDASWAKRGNTIYF

V gene: TRBV11-2
D gene: -
J gene: TRBJ2-3
clone size: -
CDR3 length: 14
CDR3 DNA: TGTGCCAGCAGCTTAGGCCTACAGGAACATACGCAGTATTTT
CDR3 protein: CASSLGLQEHTQYF

V gene: TRBV4-1
D gene: -
J gene: TRBJ2-7
clone size: few
CDR3 length: 13
CDR3 DNA: TGCGCCAGCAGCCAAGCCAGCTCCTACGAGCAGTACTTC
CDR3 protein: CASSQASSYEQYF

V gene: TRBV11-3
D gene: -
J gene: TRBJ2-1
clone size: -
CDR3 length: 17
CDR3 DNA: TGTGCCAGCAGCTTAGATCTGGGGGGGCCCTCCTACAATGAGCAGTTCTTC
CDR3 protein: CASSLDLGGPSYNEQFF

V gene: TRBV19
D gene: TRBD2
J gene: TRBJ2-7
clone size: -
CDR3 length: 15
CDR3 DNA: TGTGCCAGTAGTCCACGCGTGCGGGGGGCCTACGAGCAGTACTTC
CDR3 protein: CASSPRVRGAYEQYF

V gene: TRBV10-2
D gene: TRBD1
J gene: TRBJ1-2
clone size: -
CDR3 length: 15
CDR3 DNA: TGCGCCAGCAGTGAGTCCACAGGGGACGTGGATGGCTACACCTTC
CDR3 protein: CASSESTGDVDGYTF

V gene: TRBV19
D gene: TRBD1
J gene: TRBJ1-4
clone size: once
CDR3 length: 14
CDR3 DNA: TGTGCCAGTAGTAGGACAGGGATTAATGAAAAACTGTTTTTT
CDR3 protein: CASSRTGINEKLFF

V gene: TRBV6-4
D gene: -
J gene: TRBJ2-1
clone size: -
CDR3 length: 15
CDR3 DNA: TGTGCCAGCAGTGACAGGCTAGCAGCTGCGGATGAGCAGTTCTTC
CDR3 protein: CASSDRLAAADEQFF

V gene: TRBV27
D gene: -
J gene: TRBJ1-5
clone size: -
CDR3 length: 16
CDR3 DNA: TGTGCCAGCAGTCCGAGGAGGGGTATGGGCAATCAGCCCCAGCATTTT
CDR3 protein: CASSPRRGMGNQPQHF

V gene: TRBV6-6
D gene: -
J gene: TRBJ2-1
clone size: -
CDR3 length: 14
CDR3 DNA: TGTGCCAGCAGTTACGGGGGGTCGGTGGATGAGCAGTTCTTC
CDR3 protein: CASSYGGSVDEQFF

V gene: TRBV6-5
D gene: -
J gene: TRBJ1-6
clone size: -
CDR3 length: 15
CDR3 DNA: TGTGCCAGCAGTTTTCGTAACTCCTATAATTCACCCCTCCACTTT
CDR3 protein: CASSFRNSYNSPLHF

V gene: TRBV18
D gene: TRBD1
J gene: TRBJ1-2
clone size: -
CDR3 length: 17
CDR3 DNA: TGTGCCAGCTCACCCGTGACAGGGGCAGATAATAACTATGGCTACACCTTC
CDR3 protein: CASSPVTGADNNYGYTF

V gene: TRBV4-1
D gene: TRBD2
J gene: TRBJ2-4
clone size: few
CDR3 length: 14
CDR3 DNA: TGCGCCAGCAGCCAAGCTAGCGGGAGTTACATTCAGTACTTC
CDR3 protein: CASSQASGSYIQYF

V gene: TRBV27
D gene: TRBD1
J gene: TRBJ2-7
clone size: -
CDR3 length: 14
CDR3 DNA: TGTGCCAGCAGTATAACGGGACAGAACTACGAGCAGTACTTC
CDR3 protein: CASSITGQNYEQYF

V gene: TRBV2
D gene: -
J gene: TRBJ2-7
clone size: -
CDR3 length: 12
CDR3 DNA: TGTGCCACCAGGGGGGGGTCCTACGAGCAGTACTTC
CDR3 protein: CATRGGSYEQYF

V gene: TRBV6-5
D gene: -
J gene: TRBJ2-1
clone size: -
CDR3 length: 14
CDR3 DNA: TGTGCCAGCAGTACCCGCGGAAGTTACAATGAGCAGTTCTTC
CDR3 protein: CASSTRGSYNEQFF

V gene: TRBV6-4
D gene: TRBD2
J gene: TRBJ2-3
clone size: few
CDR3 length: 16
CDR3 DNA: TGTGCCAGCAGTGAAGGGACTAGCTATAGCACAGATACGCAGTATTTT
CDR3 protein: CASSEGTSYSTDTQYF

V gene: TRBV9
D gene: -
J gene: TRBJ1-3
clone size: once
CDR3 length: 14
CDR3 DNA: TGTGCCAGCAGGAGGGAAACTGGGGGAAACACCATATATTTT
CDR3 protein: CASRRETGGNTIYF

V gene: TRBV5-6
D gene: TRBD2
J gene: TRBJ2-7
clone size: -
CDR3 length: 15
CDR3 DNA: TGTGCCAGCAGCTTAGATCTAGCGGCTTCCTACGAGCAGTACTTC
CDR3 protein: CASSLDLAASYEQYF

V gene: TRBV30
D gene: -
J gene: TRBJ1-1
clone size: -
CDR3 length: 13
CDR3 DNA: TGTGCCTGGAGTCCCGGGATGAACACTGAAGCTTTCTTT
CDR3 protein: CAWSPGMNTEAFF

V gene: TRBV28
D gene: TRBD1
J gene: TRBJ2-1
clone size: -
CDR3 length: 13
CDR3 DNA: TGTGCCAGCAGTTCAGGACAGGCGAATGAGCAGTTCTTC
CDR3 protein: CASSSGQANEQFF

V gene: TRBV10-3
D gene: -
J gene: TRBJ1-1
clone size: few
CDR3 length: 16
CDR3 DNA: TGTGCCATCAGGAGGAGACAGTACGGAATTGGGACTGAAGCTTTCTTT
CDR3 protein: CAIRRRQYGIGTEAFF

V gene: TRBV5-8
D gene: TRBD1
J gene: TRBJ2-1
clone size: -
CDR3 length: 18
CDR3 DNA: TGTGCCAGCCCCCACCTCTTTGTGGAGACAGGGGTGGTCAATGAGCAGTTCTTC
CDR3 protein: CASPHLFVETGVVNEQFF

V gene: TRBV25-1
D gene: TRBD1
J gene: TRBJ2-7
clone size: -
CDR3 length: 16
CDR3 DNA: TGTGCCAGCAGTCTTAGGGCGGGACAGGGAAAGTACGAGCAGTACTTC
CDR3 protein: CASSLRAGQGKYEQYF

V gene: TRBV2
D gene: TRBD1
J gene: TRBJ1-5
clone size: -
CDR3 length: 16
CDR3 DNA: TGTGCCAGCACCCTCGGGACAGGGAGCGGCAATCAGCCCCAGCATTTT
CDR3 protein: CASTLGTGSGNQPQHF

V gene: TRBV18
D gene: TRBD2
J gene: TRBJ2-3
clone size: -
CDR3 length: 16
CDR3 DNA: TGTGCCAGCTCACCACCCCTAGCGGGGGTTGGAGATACGCAGTATTTT
CDR3 protein: CASSPPLAGVGDTQYF

V gene: TRBV5-8
D gene: -
J gene: TRBJ1-2
clone size: few
CDR3 length: 14
CDR3 DNA: TGTGCCAGCAGCACACGGACAGAAGGGGATGGCTACACCTTC
CDR3 protein: CASSTRTEGDGYTF

V gene: TRBV19
D gene: -
J gene: TRBJ1-5
clone size: -
CDR3 length: 15
CDR3 DNA: TGTGCCAGTAGTATGCAGGGAAATAGCAATCAGCCCCAGCATTTT
CDR3 protein: CASSMQGNSNQPQHF

V gene: TRBV4-1
D gene: -
J gene: TRBJ1-1
clone size: -
CDR3 length: 16
CDR3 DNA: TGCGCCAGCAGCCAAGAAGGTTGGGGGCTGAACACTGAAGCTTTCTTT
CDR3 protein: CASSQEGWGLNTEAFF

V gene: TRBV7-9
D gene: TRBD1
J gene: TRBJ1-1
clone size: -
CDR3 length: 17
CDR3 DNA: TGTGCCAGCAGCCCGCGACAGGGATTGGGCCTGAACACTGAAGCTTTCTTT
CDR3 protein: CASSPRQGLGLNTEAFF

V gene: TRBV29-1
D gene: TRBD1
J gene: TRBJ1-1
clone size: few
CDR3 length: 13
CDR3 DNA: TGCAGCTCCTGGGACAGAGGGAACACTGAAGCTTTCTTT
CDR3 protein: CSSWDRGNTEAFF

V gene: TRBV5-6
D gene: -
J gene: TRBJ1-2
clone size: -
CDR3 length: 15
CDR3 DNA: TGTGCCAGCAGCTTGGTACCAGAGGCTAACTATGGCTACACCTTC
CDR3 protein: CASSLVPEANYGYTF

V gene: TRBV5-1
D gene: TRBD2
J gene: TRBJ2-1
clone size: -
CDR3 length: 16
CDR3 DNA: TGCGCCAGCAGGGGTTTCAGGACTAGCGGCCAGGGTGAGCAGTTCTTC
CDR3 protein: CASRGFRTSGQGEQFF

V gene: TRBV5-1
D gene: -
J gene: TRBJ2-7
clone size: -
CDR3 length: 13
CDR3 DNA: TGCGCCAGCAGCCAGGTGTCTCCCTACGAGCAGTACTTC
CDR3 protein: CASSQVSPYEQYF

V gene: TRBV5-1
D gene: -
J gene: TRBJ1-2
clone size: -
CDR3 length: 14
CDR3 DNA: TGCGCCAGCAGCGAAGGTACTCTGGGGGGGGGCTACACCTTC
CDR3 protein: CASSEGTLGGGYTF

V gene: TRBV7-9
D gene: TRBD1
J gene: TRBJ1-3
clone size: -
CDR3 length: 16
CDR3 DNA: TGTTCCAGCAGCTTAGCCAGGGGGGCGCTTACGAACACCATATATTTT
CDR3 protein: CSSSLARGALTNTIYF

V gene: TRBV28
D gene: TRBD2
J gene: TRBJ2-7
clone size: -
CDR3 length: 14
CDR3 DNA: TGTGCCAGCAGTCTCAGCGGGGGGCAAACCGAACGGCACTTC
CDR3 protein: CASSLSGGQTERHF

V gene: TRBV18
D gene: -
J gene: TRBJ1-1
clone size: few
CDR3 length: 15
CDR3 DNA: TGTGCCAGCTCACCAAACAGGGAGGGGAACACTGAAGCTTTCTTT
CDR3 protein: CASSPNREGNTEAFF

V gene: TRBV28
D gene: TRBD2
J gene: TRBJ2-3
clone size: -
CDR3 length: 15
CDR3 DNA: TGTGCCAGCACCATAATCTGGGGGGGTACAGATACGCAGTATTTT
CDR3 protein: CASTIIWGGTDTQYF

V gene: TRBV18
D gene: -
J gene: TRBJ1-5
clone size: -
CDR3 length: 13
CDR3 DNA: TGTGCCAGCCGGGACACTAGCAATCAGCCCCAGCATTTT
CDR3 protein: CASRDTSNQPQHF

V gene: TRBV10-1
D gene: TRBD2
J gene: TRBJ2-3
clone size: -
CDR3 length: 16
CDR3 DNA: TGCGCCAGCAGTGAGCCGCATAGCGGGAGCACAGATACGCAGTATTTT
CDR3 protein: CASSEPHSGSTDTQYF

V gene: TRBV14
D gene: TRBD1
J gene: TRBJ1-2
clone size: -
CDR3 length: 12
CDR3 DNA: TGTGCCAGCAGCCCGCAACAGGGGATCTACACCTTC
CDR3 protein: CASSPQQGIYTF